Listed below are T cell receptor beta chains from one sample, sequenced in a study of regulatory T cells in long-lasting Graves disease. One entry per CDR3 protein, called by TCRdb with MiXCR from the multiplex PCR reads. The table shows about 290,000 distinct CDR3 sequences, with roughly a fifth occurring only once. This specimen consisted of peripheral blood mononuclear cells (PBMCs), obtained when the disease was refractory, from a patient treated with antithyroid drugs. The receptors stem from a female donor with Graves disease. The CDR3 runs from the conserved cysteine through the conserved F or W. A D gene is named only where the DNA matches it firmly. The listing skips clone size in some rows; elsewhere it reads once, few, many or a size class.

j_call: TRBJ1-2
v_call: TRBV28
clone_size: many
d_call: NA
cdr3_nt: TGTGCCAGCAGTTTAAGTTTTGAGTGGGGGTCCCCCAGGGGACGAAATGGCTACACCTTC
cdr3_aa: CASSLSFEWGSPRGRNGYTF

j_call: TRBJ1-4
v_call: TRBV7-2
clone_size: NA
d_call: NA
cdr3_nt: TGTGCCAGCTCAAGCGGGAGGGAGGATGAAAAACTGTTTTTT
cdr3_aa: CASSSGREDEKLFF

j_call: TRBJ1-2
v_call: TRBV27
clone_size: many
d_call: NA
cdr3_nt: TGTGCCAGCAGCCCGGCCTGGACCGATGGCTACACCTTC
cdr3_aa: CASSPAWTDGYTF

j_call: TRBJ2-1
v_call: TRBV20-1
clone_size: NA
d_call: NA
cdr3_nt: TGCAGTGCCAGCAACAATGAGCAGTTCTTC
cdr3_aa: CSASNNEQFF

j_call: TRBJ2-7
v_call: TRBV5-1
clone_size: NA
d_call: NA
cdr3_nt: TGCGCCAGCAGCCAGGCTGGGGCGTTCGAGCAGTACTTC
cdr3_aa: CASSQAGAFEQYF

j_call: TRBJ2-7
v_call: TRBV4-3
clone_size: NA
d_call: NA
cdr3_nt: TGCGCCAGCAGCCAAGACAGGTACTCCTACGAGCAGTACTTC
cdr3_aa: CASSQDRYSYEQYF

j_call: TRBJ2-2
v_call: TRBV5-6
clone_size: NA
d_call: TRBD2
cdr3_nt: TGTGCCGGCAGCGGGGACGCCGGGACCAACACCGGGGAGCTGTTTTTT
cdr3_aa: CAGSGDAGTNTGELFF

j_call: TRBJ2-2
v_call: TRBV7-8
clone_size: NA
d_call: TRBD2
cdr3_nt: TGTGCCACTCTAGCGGGAGTTGTAACCGGGGAGCTGTTTTTT
cdr3_aa: CATLAGVVTGELFF

j_call: TRBJ1-2
v_call: TRBV28
clone_size: once
d_call: TRBD1
cdr3_nt: TGTGCCAGCAGTTCCGGGACAGGACACTATGGCTACACCTTC
cdr3_aa: CASSSGTGHYGYTF

j_call: TRBJ1-4
v_call: TRBV18
clone_size: few
d_call: NA
cdr3_nt: TGTGCCAGCTCACGGGCTGTTTCAAGTGAAAAACTGTTTTTT
cdr3_aa: CASSRAVSSEKLFF

j_call: TRBJ1-5
v_call: TRBV18
clone_size: NA
d_call: NA
cdr3_nt: TGTGCCAGCTCACCACAGGCGGAACAGCCCCAGCATTTT
cdr3_aa: CASSPQAEQPQHF

j_call: TRBJ1-2
v_call: TRBV25-1
clone_size: NA
d_call: TRBD1
cdr3_nt: TGTGCCAGCAGCCGCCGGGGACAGGGACGTTATGGCTACACCTTC
cdr3_aa: CASSRRGQGRYGYTF

j_call: TRBJ2-7
v_call: TRBV5-4
clone_size: NA
d_call: TRBD2
cdr3_nt: TGTGCCTCTAGACTAGCACCGAGCCCTAGTTACGAGCAGTACTTC
cdr3_aa: CASRLAPSPSYEQYF

j_call: TRBJ2-7
v_call: TRBV10-3
clone_size: many
d_call: NA
cdr3_nt: TGTGCCATCAGAGGACAGTATGAGAATTCCTACGAGCAGTACTTC
cdr3_aa: CAIRGQYENSYEQYF

j_call: TRBJ1-5
v_call: TRBV28
clone_size: NA
d_call: TRBD1
cdr3_nt: TGTGCCAGCAGTTTTATCAGGGGGCGTCAGCCCCAGCATTTT
cdr3_aa: CASSFIRGRQPQHF

j_call: TRBJ1-1
v_call: TRBV29-1
clone_size: NA
d_call: NA
cdr3_nt: TGCAGCGTACACCAGTCCAAGCACACTGAAGCTTTCTTT
cdr3_aa: CSVHQSKHTEAFF

j_call: TRBJ2-5
v_call: TRBV6-1
clone_size: few
d_call: NA
cdr3_nt: TGTGCCAGCAGTACGCCTACAGGGAGCTACCGGGAGACCCAGTACTTC
cdr3_aa: CASSTPTGSYRETQYF

j_call: TRBJ1-4
v_call: TRBV6-9
clone_size: NA
d_call: NA
cdr3_nt: TGTGCCAGCAGTTACAGATCTCAGGGAAAACTGTTTTTT
cdr3_aa: CASSYRSQGKLFF

j_call: TRBJ2-7
v_call: TRBV6-2/TRBV6-3
clone_size: few
d_call: NA
cdr3_nt: TGTGCCAGCAGTTACTCGGTAAGGATGAACGAGCAGTACTTC
cdr3_aa: CASSYSVRMNEQYF

j_call: TRBJ2-2
v_call: TRBV4-1
clone_size: NA
d_call: TRBD2
cdr3_nt: TGCGCCAGCAGCCAAGTACCGGGGAGGGCCGGGGAGCTGTTTTTT
cdr3_aa: CASSQVPGRAGELFF

j_call: TRBJ1-5
v_call: TRBV28
clone_size: many
d_call: NA
cdr3_nt: TGTGCCAGCAGCACCCCCGGGGACGGCAATCAGCCCCAGCATTTT
cdr3_aa: CASSTPGDGNQPQHF

j_call: TRBJ1-5
v_call: TRBV27
clone_size: many
d_call: NA
cdr3_nt: TGTGCCAGCAGGAGCCAGATGATTAGCAATCAGCCCCAGCATTTT
cdr3_aa: CASRSQMISNQPQHF

j_call: TRBJ1-6
v_call: TRBV4-3
clone_size: NA
d_call: NA
cdr3_nt: TGCGCCAGCAGCCAAGACCGGACAGAGGCCGATTCACCCCTCCACTTT
cdr3_aa: CASSQDRTEADSPLHF

j_call: TRBJ1-1
v_call: TRBV2
clone_size: many
d_call: NA
cdr3_nt: TGTGCCAGCAGTCCTCGTATCGATCCCCCTGAAGCTTTCTTT
cdr3_aa: CASSPRIDPPEAFF

j_call: TRBJ1-5
v_call: TRBV2
clone_size: many
d_call: NA
cdr3_nt: TGTGCCAGTGAAAGAAGTGCAGTTGACAATCAGCCCCAGCATTTT
cdr3_aa: CASERSAVDNQPQHF

j_call: TRBJ2-7
v_call: TRBV20-1
clone_size: NA
d_call: TRBD2
cdr3_nt: TGCAGTGCTAGCGGATCCCTAGCGGGCTACGAGCAGTACTTC
cdr3_aa: CSASGSLAGYEQYF

j_call: TRBJ2-7
v_call: TRBV5-1
clone_size: NA
d_call: NA
cdr3_nt: TGCGCCAGCAGCTTGGAGGGGAGTGCCTACGAGCAGTACTTC
cdr3_aa: CASSLEGSAYEQYF

j_call: TRBJ1-1
v_call: TRBV27
clone_size: many
d_call: TRBD1
cdr3_nt: TGTGCCAGCAGTCCCCAGGGGGGCGCGGGTAGGAACACTGAAGCTTTCTTT
cdr3_aa: CASSPQGGAGRNTEAFF

j_call: TRBJ2-1
v_call: TRBV6-5
clone_size: NA
d_call: NA
cdr3_nt: TGTGCCAGCAGTTACCCCACCGGGGCGGCGTTGAACAATGAGCAGTTCTTC
cdr3_aa: CASSYPTGAALNNEQFF

j_call: TRBJ2-5
v_call: TRBV29-1
clone_size: NA
d_call: TRBD2
cdr3_nt: TGCAGCGTGGGAGGGGCCAAATTACGGAAGACCCAGTACTTC
cdr3_aa: CSVGGAKLRKTQYF

j_call: TRBJ2-7
v_call: TRBV6-2/TRBV6-3
clone_size: NA
d_call: NA
cdr3_nt: TGTGCCAGCAGAGAGGGGGGAGAGCAGTACTTC
cdr3_aa: CASREGGEQYF

j_call: TRBJ2-3
v_call: TRBV20-1
clone_size: NA
d_call: TRBD1
cdr3_nt: TGCAGTGCCGGTTCCCCGGACAGGGTTGTCACAGATACGCAGTATTTT
cdr3_aa: CSAGSPDRVVTDTQYF

j_call: TRBJ1-4
v_call: TRBV6-5
clone_size: many
d_call: NA
cdr3_nt: TGTGCCAGCAGTTACTCCGGTAGTTCTAATGAAAAACTGTTTTTT
cdr3_aa: CASSYSGSSNEKLFF

j_call: TRBJ2-5
v_call: TRBV4-1
clone_size: few
d_call: TRBD1
cdr3_nt: TGCGCCAGCAGCCAAGTTTTTGGGACAGGGTTAGAGACCCAGTACTTC
cdr3_aa: CASSQVFGTGLETQYF

j_call: TRBJ2-7
v_call: TRBV5-5
clone_size: NA
d_call: TRBD2
cdr3_nt: TGTGCCAGCAGCTTGGCCTTGATCGGGAGGACGACCTACGAGCAGTACTTC
cdr3_aa: CASSLALIGRTTYEQYF

j_call: TRBJ2-3
v_call: TRBV20-1
clone_size: NA
d_call: TRBD2
cdr3_nt: TGCAGTGCTGAAGGGACTAGCGCCCTGAGAGGGACAGATACGCAGTATTTT
cdr3_aa: CSAEGTSALRGTDTQYF

j_call: TRBJ2-1
v_call: TRBV13
clone_size: NA
d_call: TRBD2
cdr3_nt: TGTGCCAGCAGCCAACGACTAGCGGGGAACCACAATGAGCAGTTCTTC
cdr3_aa: CASSQRLAGNHNEQFF

j_call: TRBJ2-7
v_call: TRBV27
clone_size: few
d_call: NA
cdr3_nt: TGTGCCAGCAGTTTATCATTGGGGCAGGGAGACTACGAGCAGTACTTC
cdr3_aa: CASSLSLGQGDYEQYF

j_call: TRBJ2-4
v_call: TRBV28
clone_size: NA
d_call: NA
cdr3_nt: TGTGCCAGCAGTTCCTCCCCTCTACGTCGGCGGACGAGTCAAAACATTCAGTACTTC
cdr3_aa: CASSSSPLRRRTSQNIQYF

j_call: TRBJ2-5
v_call: TRBV6-1
clone_size: few
d_call: NA
cdr3_nt: TGTGCCAGCATCGGCGAACAAGAGACCCAGTACTTC
cdr3_aa: CASIGEQETQYF

j_call: TRBJ2-7
v_call: TRBV5-1
clone_size: many
d_call: TRBD1
cdr3_nt: TGCGCCAGCAGCCAACGGGACAGGGTCTACGAGCAGTACTTC
cdr3_aa: CASSQRDRVYEQYF